Described below is a single TCR beta chain sequence and its context. Its antigen is unidentified. Being one base from a much bigger clone, this may be a read error. The sample belongs to a study of T cells in Graves' hyperthyroidism and ophthalmopathy. Study-wide findings and caveats: Separating ophthalmopathy from stable hyperthyroidism was achieved by a 13 V-J model.

The investigators amplified TCR beta CDR3 regions from RNA transcripts. With the HTBI primer set, the TCR CDR3 went through a first round of RT-PCR. One entry per CDR3 protein results from TCRdb running MiXCR on the multiplex PCR reads. The sample holds approximately 510,000 distinct CDR3 sequences, about 20% seen once. No ophthalmopathy progression within 18 months constituted stable Graves' hyperthyroidism. The CDR3 sequence is 13 residues long. From germline, CDR1 is SGHNT and CDR2 YENEEA. The receptor comes from a man between 18 and 35 years old with Graves' hyperthyroidism. The chain carries TRBV11-3 and TRBJ2-5; D call uncertain. The material sequenced was blood. CDR3 DNA sequence: TGTGCCAGCAGCTTCCAGGTCCCAGAGACCCGGTACTTC. This sequence encodes CASSFQVPETRYF.